This TCR beta chain was sequenced for a study of T cells in Graves' hyperthyroidism and ophthalmopathy. CDR3 length equals 13 residues. CDR1 and CDR2 from the germline V gene are GTSNPN and SVGIG (reference sequence). TCR beta CDR3 sequences were amplified from RNA transcripts. In the first-round RT-PCR of the TCR CDR3, the HTBI primer set was used. TCRdb reprocessed the multiplex PCR reads with MiXCR, giving one entry per CDR3 protein. The sample has under 350,000 distinct CDR3 sequences; about 18% are singletons. A word on this clonotype: A read error may account for a junction end that differs from germline.

Hyperthyroidism patients were newly diagnosed, had disease duration under 2 months, and were aged 18 to 65 years. The source of the PBMCs was roughly 10 ml of fresh peripheral blood. The TCR sequence derives from a woman in her forties or fifties with Graves' hyperthyroidism. Source material: blood. V gene TRBV30 combines with J gene TRBJ1-5; 8 bases fit TRBD1. CDR3 sequence reads: CALSGQGRQPQHF. CDR3 nucleotide sequence: TGTGCCTTGAGTGGACAGGGAAGGCAGCCCCAGCATTTT. The whole variable domain, filled in from reference TRBV30 and TRBJ1-5, reads SQTIHQWPATLVQPVGSPLSLECTVEGTSNPNLYWYRQAAGRGLQLLFYSVGIGQISSEVPQNLSASRPQDRQFILSSKKLLLSDSGFYLCALSGQGRQPQHFGDGTRLSIL.